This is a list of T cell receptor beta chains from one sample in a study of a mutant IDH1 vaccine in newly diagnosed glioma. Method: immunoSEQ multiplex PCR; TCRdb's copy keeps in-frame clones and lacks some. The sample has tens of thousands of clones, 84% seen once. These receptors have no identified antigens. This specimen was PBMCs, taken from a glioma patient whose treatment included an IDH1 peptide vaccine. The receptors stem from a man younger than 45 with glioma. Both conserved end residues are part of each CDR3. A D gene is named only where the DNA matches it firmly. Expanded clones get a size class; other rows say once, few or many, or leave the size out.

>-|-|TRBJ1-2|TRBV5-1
TGCGCCAGCAGCGATGGGGACGGTTCTTATGGCTACACCTTC
CASSDGDGSYGYTF
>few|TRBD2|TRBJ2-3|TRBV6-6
TGTGCCAGCAGGCGGGGGGAGGACGCAGATACGCAGTATTTT
CASRRGEDADTQYF
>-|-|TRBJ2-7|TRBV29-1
TGCAGCTTCTATGGGAACTCCTACGAGCAGTACTTC
CSFYGNSYEQYF
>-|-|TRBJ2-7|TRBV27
TGTGCCAGCAGCCCAAGGATAGGCCCCTACGAGCAGTACTTC
CASSPRIGPYEQYF
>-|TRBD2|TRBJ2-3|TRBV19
TGTGCCAGTGATAGCGGGTGGGGCACAGATACGCAGTATTTT
CASDSGWGTDTQYF
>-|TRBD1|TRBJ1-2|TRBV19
TGTGCCAGTAGTATTAGGGGACAGGACTATGGCTACACCTTC
CASSIRGQDYGYTF
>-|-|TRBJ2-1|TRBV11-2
TGTGCCAGCAGCAGGAACCGCAACAATGAGCAGTTCTTC
CASSRNRNNEQFF
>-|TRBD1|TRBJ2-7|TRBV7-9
TGTGCCAGCAGCCATCCCGGGACAGAACCTTACGAGCAGTACTTC
CASSHPGTEPYEQYF
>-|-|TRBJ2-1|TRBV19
TGTGCCAGTAGTTCCGCAGGGAGCTCCTACAATGAGCAGTTCTTC
CASSSAGSSYNEQFF
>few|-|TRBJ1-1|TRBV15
TGTGCCACCAGTGGATGGAACACTGAAGCTTTCTTT
CATSGWNTEAFF
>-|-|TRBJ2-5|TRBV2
TGTGCCAGCACCAGCAGAGTTTACCAAGAGACCCAGTACTTC
CASTSRVYQETQYF
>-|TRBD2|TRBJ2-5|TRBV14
TGTGCCAGCAGCCACGGGACTAGCTACGAGACCCAGTACTTC
CASSHGTSYETQYF
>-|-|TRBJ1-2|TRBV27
TGTGCCAGCAGTCCCTATCGGACAGCCATGCTAGTCTACACCTTC
CASSPYRTAMLVYTF
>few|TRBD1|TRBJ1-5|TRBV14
TGTGCCAGCAGCCAGGGTTGGGACAGAGCCCTGCATTTT
CASSQGWDRALHF
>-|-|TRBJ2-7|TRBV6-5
TGTGCCAGCAGTTACTCGTTCAGGGACGAGCAGTACTTC
CASSYSFRDEQYF
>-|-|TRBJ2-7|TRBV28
TGTGCCAGCAGTTCTATTCAGGGTAGAGCCTACGAGCAGTACTTC
CASSSIQGRAYEQYF
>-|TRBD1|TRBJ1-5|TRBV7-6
TGTGCCAGCAGCCCATGGACAGGGGACCAGCCCCAGCATTTT
CASSPWTGDQPQHF
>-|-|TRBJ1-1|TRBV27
TGTGCCAGCAGTTTATCGGGCAGCACGAACACTGAAGCTTTCTTT
CASSLSGSTNTEAFF
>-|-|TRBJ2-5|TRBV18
TGTGCCAGCTCACCACCGAACAGGGCGCAAGAGACCCAGTACTTC
CASSPPNRAQETQYF
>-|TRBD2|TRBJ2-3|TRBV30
TGTGCCTGGGGTAGACTAGCCCCAGATACGCAGTATTTT
CAWGRLAPDTQYF
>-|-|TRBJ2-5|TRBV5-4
TGTGCCAGCAGCTTGGACATACAAGAGACCCAGTACTTC
CASSLDIQETQYF
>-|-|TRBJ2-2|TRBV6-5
TGTGCCAGCAGTTACTCCGGGCCCATCACCGGGGAGCTGTTTTTT
CASSYSGPITGELFF
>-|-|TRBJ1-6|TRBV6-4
TGTGCCAGCAGTGACTCGAGTAATTCACCCCTCCACTTT
CASSDSSNSPLHF
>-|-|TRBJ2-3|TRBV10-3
TGTGCCATCAGTGAGTCAGCCGAGGGGGGCACAGATACGCAGTATTTT
CAISESAEGGTDTQYF
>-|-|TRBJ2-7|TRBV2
TGTGCCAGCAGTAGGGACTCCTACGAGCAGTACTTC
CASSRDSYEQYF
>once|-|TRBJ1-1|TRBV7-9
TGTGCCAGCAGCTTAGTTCAGGGGCGGACTGAAGCTTTCTTT
CASSLVQGRTEAFF
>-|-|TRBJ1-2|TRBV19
TGTGCCAGTAGTATACCCGCGGCAATTAACTATGGCTACACCTTC
CASSIPAAINYGYTF
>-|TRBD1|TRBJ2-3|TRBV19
TGTGCCAGTAGTTCACGGGACAGGGAAGCAGATACGCAGTATTTT
CASSSRDREADTQYF
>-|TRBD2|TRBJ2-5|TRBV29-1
TGCAGCGTTGTTAGTTTCGGGACTAGCGGGCCCCCCACATACCAAGAGACCCAGTACTTC
CSVVSFGTSGPPTYQETQYF
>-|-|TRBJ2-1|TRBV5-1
TGCGCCAGCAGCTTGTTGACAGAAAGCAATGAGCAGTTCTTC
CASSLLTESNEQFF
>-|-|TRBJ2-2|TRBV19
TGTGCCAGTAGAGATCACAGGGTTTCCGGGGAGCTGTTTTTT
CASRDHRVSGELFF
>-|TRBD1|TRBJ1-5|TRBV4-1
TGCGCCAGCAGCCAAGCCTGGACAGGGGGCTTGGGCAATCAGCCCCAGCATTTT
CASSQAWTGGLGNQPQHF
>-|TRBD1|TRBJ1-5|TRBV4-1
TGCGCCAGCAGCCAAGATCTGAGGGACAGGACTAATAGCAATCAGCCCCAGCATTTT
CASSQDLRDRTNSNQPQHF
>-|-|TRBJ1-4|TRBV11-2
TGTGCCAGCAGCCCCCCGCCGAGATACACAAGAGCTTATGAAAAACTGTTTTTT
CASSPPPRYTRAYEKLFF
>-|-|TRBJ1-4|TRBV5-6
TGTGCCAGCAGCTTCGGTAACCTTCTGACTAATGAAAAACTGTTTTTT
CASSFGNLLTNEKLFF
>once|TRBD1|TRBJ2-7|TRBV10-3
TGTGCCATCAGTGATCAACAGGGGACCTACGAGCAGTACTTC
CAISDQQGTYEQYF
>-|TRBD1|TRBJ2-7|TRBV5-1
TGCGCCAGCAGCTTGACAGGGGGCGAGCAGTACTTC
CASSLTGGEQYF
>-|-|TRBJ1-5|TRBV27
TGTGCCAGCAGCCCTTATGGGCAGGGAAATCAGCCCCAGCATTTT
CASSPYGQGNQPQHF
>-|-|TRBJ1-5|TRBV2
TGTGCCAGCAGTAACCTCGGTCAGCCCCAGCATTTT
CASSNLGQPQHF
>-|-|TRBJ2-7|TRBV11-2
TGTGCCAGCAGCTGGGGGACGATGGGCTACGAGCAGTACTTC
CASSWGTMGYEQYF
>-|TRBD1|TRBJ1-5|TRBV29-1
TGCAGCGTTGAAGCCCCTCGGACAGGGGGCGGCAATCAGCCCCAGCATTTT
CSVEAPRTGGGNQPQHF
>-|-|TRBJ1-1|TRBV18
TGTGCCAGCTCACCCTTAACGCGAAACACTGAAGCTTTCTTT
CASSPLTRNTEAFF